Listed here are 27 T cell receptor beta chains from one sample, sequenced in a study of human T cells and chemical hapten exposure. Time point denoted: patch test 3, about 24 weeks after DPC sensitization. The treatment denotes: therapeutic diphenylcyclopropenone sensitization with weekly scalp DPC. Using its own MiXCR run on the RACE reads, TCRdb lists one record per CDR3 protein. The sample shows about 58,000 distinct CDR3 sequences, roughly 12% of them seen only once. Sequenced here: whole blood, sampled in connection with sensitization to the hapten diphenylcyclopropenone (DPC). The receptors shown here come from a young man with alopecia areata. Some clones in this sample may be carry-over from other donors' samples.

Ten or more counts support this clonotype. The CDR3 loop is CASSYLRRTNTGELFF. The CDR3 DNA follows: TGTGCCAGCAGCTACCTACGGAGGACGAACACCGGGGAGCTGTTTTTT. This chain uses TRBV7-6 with TRBJ2-2, with D possibly being TRBD2 (5 bases). This CDR3 region has 16 residues. Per the germline V gene, CDR1 is SGHVS and CDR2 is FNYEAQ. Trimming cost V 4 bases and J 0 bases, with 12 bases left between them.

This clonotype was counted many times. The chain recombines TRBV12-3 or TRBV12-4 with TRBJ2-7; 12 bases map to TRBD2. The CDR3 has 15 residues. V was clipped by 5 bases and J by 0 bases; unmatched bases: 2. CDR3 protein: CASSPTSGGSYEQYF. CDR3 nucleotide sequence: TGTGCCAGCAGTCCGACTAGCGGGGGCTCCTACGAGCAGTACTTC.

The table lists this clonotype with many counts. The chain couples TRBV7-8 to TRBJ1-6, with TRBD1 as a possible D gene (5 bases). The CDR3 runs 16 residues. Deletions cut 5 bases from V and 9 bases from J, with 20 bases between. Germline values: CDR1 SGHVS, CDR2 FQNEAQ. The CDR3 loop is CASSPRPKGAFSPLHF. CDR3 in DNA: TGTGCCAGCAGCCCCCGACCTAAAGGGGCTTTTTCACCCCTCCACTTT.

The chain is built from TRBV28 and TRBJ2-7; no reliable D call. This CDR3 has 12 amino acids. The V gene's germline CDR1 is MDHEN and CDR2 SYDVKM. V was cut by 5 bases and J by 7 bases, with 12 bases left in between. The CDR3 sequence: CASSPSVREQYF. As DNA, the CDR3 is TGTGCCAGCAGTCCTTCGGTGAGGGAGCAGTACTTC.

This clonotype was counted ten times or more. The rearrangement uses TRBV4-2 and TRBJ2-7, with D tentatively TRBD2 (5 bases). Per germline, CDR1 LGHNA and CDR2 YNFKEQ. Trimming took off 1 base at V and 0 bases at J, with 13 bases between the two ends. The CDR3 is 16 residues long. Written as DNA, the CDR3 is TGTGCCAGCAGCCAAGTAGACGGTGGGAGCTCCTACGAGCAGTACTTC. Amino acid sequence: CASSQVDGGSSYEQYF.

CDR3 residues: CASSNPRRGEETQYF. The CDR3 DNA reads TGTGCCAGCAGTAACCCTCGTCGGGGGGAGGAGACCCAGTACTTC. V and J are TRBV27 and TRBJ2-5, with 7 bases identical to TRBD2. The CDR3 runs 15 residues. The V gene's germline CDR1 is MNHEY and CDR2 SMNVEV (reference sequence). V trimming: 5 bases; J trimming: 5 bases; junction bases outside the gene matches: 11.

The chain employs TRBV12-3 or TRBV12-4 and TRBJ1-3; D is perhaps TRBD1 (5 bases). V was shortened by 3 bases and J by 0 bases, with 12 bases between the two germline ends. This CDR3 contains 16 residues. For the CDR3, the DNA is TGTGCCAGCAGTTTTCCGACAGAAGGCTCTGGAAACACCATATATTTT. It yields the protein CASSFPTEGSGNTIYF.

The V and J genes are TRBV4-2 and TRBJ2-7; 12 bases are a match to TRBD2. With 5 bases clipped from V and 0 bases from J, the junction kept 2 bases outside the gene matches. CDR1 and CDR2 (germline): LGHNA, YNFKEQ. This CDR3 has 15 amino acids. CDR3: CASSLTSGSSYEQYF. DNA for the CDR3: TGTGCCAGCAGCTTGACTAGCGGGAGCTCCTACGAGCAGTACTTC.

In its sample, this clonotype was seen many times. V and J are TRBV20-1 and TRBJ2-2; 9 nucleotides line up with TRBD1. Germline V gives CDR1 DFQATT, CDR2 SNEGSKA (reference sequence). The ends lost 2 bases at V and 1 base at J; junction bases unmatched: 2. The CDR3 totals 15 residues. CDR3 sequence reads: CSARRGQGNTGELFF. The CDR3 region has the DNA TGCAGTGCTAGAAGGGGACAGGGGAACACCGGGGAGCTGTTTTTT.

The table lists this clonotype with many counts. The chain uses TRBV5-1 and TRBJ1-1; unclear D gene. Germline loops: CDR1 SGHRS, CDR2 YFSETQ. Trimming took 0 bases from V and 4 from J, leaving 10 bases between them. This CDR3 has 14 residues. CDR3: CASSLEMGATEAFF. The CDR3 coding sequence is TGCGCCAGCAGCTTGGAAATGGGAGCCACTGAAGCTTTCTTT. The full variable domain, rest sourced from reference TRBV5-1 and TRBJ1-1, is KAGVTQTPRYLIKTRGQQVTLSCSPISGHRSVSWYQQTPGQGLQFLFEYFSETQRNKGNFPGRFSGRQFSNSRSEMNVSTLELGDSALYLCASSLEMGATEAFFGQGTRLTVV.

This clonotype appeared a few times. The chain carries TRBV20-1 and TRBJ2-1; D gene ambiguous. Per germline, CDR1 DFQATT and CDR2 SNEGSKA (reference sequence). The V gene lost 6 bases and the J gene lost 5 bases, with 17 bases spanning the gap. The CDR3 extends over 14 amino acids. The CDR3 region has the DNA TGCAGTGCCCGCCGTCATGGGGTGGACAATGAGCAGTTCTTC. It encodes CSARRHGVDNEQFF.

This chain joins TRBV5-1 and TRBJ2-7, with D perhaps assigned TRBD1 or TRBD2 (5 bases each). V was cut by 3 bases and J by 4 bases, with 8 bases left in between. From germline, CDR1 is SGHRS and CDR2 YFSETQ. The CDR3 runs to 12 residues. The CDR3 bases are TGCGCCAGCAGCTGGGGCGGGTACGAGCAGTACTTC. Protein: CASSWGGYEQYF.

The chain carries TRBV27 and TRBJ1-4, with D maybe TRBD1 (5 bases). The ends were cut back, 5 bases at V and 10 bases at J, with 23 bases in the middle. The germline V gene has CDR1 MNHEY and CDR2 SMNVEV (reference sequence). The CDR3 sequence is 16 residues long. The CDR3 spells CASSTTSGTPSGKLFF. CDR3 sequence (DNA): TGTGCCAGCAGTACGACCTCCGGGACGCCCTCGGGAAAACTGTTTTTT. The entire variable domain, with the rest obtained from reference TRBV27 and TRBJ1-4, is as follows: EAQVTQNPRYLITVTGKKLTVTCSQNMNHEYMSWYRQDPGLGLRQIYYSMNVEVTDKGDVPEGYKVSRKEKRNFPLILESPSPNQTSLYFCASSTTSGTPSGKLFFGSGTQLSVL.

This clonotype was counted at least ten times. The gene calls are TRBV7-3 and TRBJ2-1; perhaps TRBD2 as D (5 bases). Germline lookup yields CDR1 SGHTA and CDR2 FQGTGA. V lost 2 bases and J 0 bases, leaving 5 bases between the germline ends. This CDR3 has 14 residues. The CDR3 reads CASSLGSSYNEQFF. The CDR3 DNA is TGTGCCAGCAGCTTAGGGAGCTCCTACAATGAGCAGTTCTTC. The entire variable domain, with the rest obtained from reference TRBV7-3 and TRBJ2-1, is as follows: GAGVSQTPSNKVTEKGKYVELRCDPISGHTALYWYRQSLGQGPEFLIYFQGTGAADDSGLPNDRFFAVRPEGSVSTLKIQRTERGDSAVYLCASSLGSSYNEQFFGPGTRLTVL.

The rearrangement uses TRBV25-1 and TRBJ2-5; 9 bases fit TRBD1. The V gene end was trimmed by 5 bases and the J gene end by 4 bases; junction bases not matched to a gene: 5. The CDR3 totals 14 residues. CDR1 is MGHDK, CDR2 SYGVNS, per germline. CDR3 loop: CASSSTGGGETQYF. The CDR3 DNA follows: TGTGCCAGCAGTTCAACAGGGGGCGGAGAGACCCAGTACTTC.

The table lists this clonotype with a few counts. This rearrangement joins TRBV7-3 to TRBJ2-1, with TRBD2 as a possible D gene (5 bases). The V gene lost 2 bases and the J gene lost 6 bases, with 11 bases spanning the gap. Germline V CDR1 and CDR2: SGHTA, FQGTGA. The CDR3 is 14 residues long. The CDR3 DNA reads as TGTGCCAGCAGCTTAGATACTAGGGTCAATGAGCAGTTCTTC. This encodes CASSLDTRVNEQFF.

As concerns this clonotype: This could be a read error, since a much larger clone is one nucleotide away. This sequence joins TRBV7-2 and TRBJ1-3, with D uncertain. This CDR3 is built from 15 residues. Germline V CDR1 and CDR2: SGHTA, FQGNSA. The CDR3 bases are TGTGCCAACAGCTTGGGTCATTCGTCCGGAAACACCATATATTTT. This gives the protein CANSLGHSSGNTIYF.

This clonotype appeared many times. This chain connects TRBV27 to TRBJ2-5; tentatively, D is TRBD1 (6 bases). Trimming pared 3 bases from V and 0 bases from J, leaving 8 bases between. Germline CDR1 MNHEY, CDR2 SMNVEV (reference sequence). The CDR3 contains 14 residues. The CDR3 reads CASSFWTDQETQYF. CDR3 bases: TGTGCCAGCAGTTTCTGGACAGACCAAGAGACCCAGTACTTC.

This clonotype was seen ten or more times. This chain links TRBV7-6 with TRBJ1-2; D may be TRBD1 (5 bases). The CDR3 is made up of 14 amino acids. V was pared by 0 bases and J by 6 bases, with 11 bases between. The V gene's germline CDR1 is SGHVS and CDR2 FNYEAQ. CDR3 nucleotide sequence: TGTGCCAGCAGCTTAGCGCGGCAGGGAGATGGCTACACCTTC. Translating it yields CASSLARQGDGYTF.

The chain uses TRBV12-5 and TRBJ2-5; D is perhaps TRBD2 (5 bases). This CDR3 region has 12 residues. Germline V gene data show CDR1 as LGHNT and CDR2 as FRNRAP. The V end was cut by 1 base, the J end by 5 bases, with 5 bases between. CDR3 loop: CASGLGGETQYF. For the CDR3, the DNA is TGTGCTAGTGGTTTGGGAGGGGAGACCCAGTACTTC.

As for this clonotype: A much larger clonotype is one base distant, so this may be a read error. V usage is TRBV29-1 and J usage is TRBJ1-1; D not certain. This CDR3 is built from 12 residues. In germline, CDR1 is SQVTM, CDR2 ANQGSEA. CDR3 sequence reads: CGENGVDTEAFF. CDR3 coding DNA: TGCGGCGAGAATGGTGTGGACACTGAAGCTTTCTTT.

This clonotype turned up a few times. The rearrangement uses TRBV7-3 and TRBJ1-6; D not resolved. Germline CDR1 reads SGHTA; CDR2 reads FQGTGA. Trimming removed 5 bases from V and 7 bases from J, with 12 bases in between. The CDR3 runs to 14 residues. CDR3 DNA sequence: TGTGCCAGCAGCCAAATGTCCGGAAATTCACCCCTCCACTTT. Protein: CASSQMSGNSPLHF.

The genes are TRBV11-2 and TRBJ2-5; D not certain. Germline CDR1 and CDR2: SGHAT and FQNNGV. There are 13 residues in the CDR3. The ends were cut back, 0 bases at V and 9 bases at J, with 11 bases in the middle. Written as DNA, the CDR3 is TGTGCCAGCAGCTTAGATCGATTCGCCTCCCAGTACTTC. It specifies CASSLDRFASQYF.

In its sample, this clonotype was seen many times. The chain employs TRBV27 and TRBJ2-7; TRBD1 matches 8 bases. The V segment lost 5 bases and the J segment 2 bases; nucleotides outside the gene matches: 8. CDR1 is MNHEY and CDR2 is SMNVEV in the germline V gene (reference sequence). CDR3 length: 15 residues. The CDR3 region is CASSPGQGTTYEQYF. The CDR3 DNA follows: TGTGCCAGCAGTCCCGGACAGGGAACGACCTACGAGCAGTACTTC.

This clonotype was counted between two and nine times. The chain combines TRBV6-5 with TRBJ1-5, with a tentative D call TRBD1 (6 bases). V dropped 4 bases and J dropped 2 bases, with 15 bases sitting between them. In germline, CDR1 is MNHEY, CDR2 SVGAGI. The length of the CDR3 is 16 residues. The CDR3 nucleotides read TGTGCCAGCAGTTTAACAGGGAGCGGGGGCAATCAGCCCCAGCATTTT. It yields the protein CASSLTGSGGNQPQHF.

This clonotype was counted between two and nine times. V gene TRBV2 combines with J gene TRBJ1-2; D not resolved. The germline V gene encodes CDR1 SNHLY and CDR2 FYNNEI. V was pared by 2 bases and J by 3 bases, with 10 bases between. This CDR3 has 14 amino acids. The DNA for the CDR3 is TGTGCCAGCAGTGAAATGGCCGGATACTATGGCTACACCTTC. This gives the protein CASSEMAGYYGYTF.

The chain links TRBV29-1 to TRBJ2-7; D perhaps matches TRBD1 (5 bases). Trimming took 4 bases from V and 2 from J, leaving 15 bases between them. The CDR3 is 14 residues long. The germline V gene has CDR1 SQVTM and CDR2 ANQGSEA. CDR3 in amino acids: CSVGQGSGTYEQYF. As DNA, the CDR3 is TGCAGCGTTGGCCAGGGATCTGGCACCTACGAGCAGTACTTC.